This passage covers 23 T cell receptor beta chains from one sample sequenced in a study of STAT3 mutations in large granular lymphocyte leukemia. Their cognate antigens are unknown. Repertoires were generated with immunoSEQ multiplex PCR, while TCRdb's copy carries only in-frame clones and drops some. This sample yields roughly 40,000 clones, of which about 88% are seen a single time; 0.4% to 0.55% belongs to the top ten. Study findings and constraints: At least one immunodominant TCR beta clonotype appeared in every T-cell large granular lymphocyte leukemia patient.

The source material was PBMCs. The source is a human donor with T large granular lymphocyte leukemia. Some clones in this sample may be carry-over from other donors' samples.

The chain employs TRBV29-1 and TRBJ1-2; the D is unclear. V was shortened by 7 bases and J by 4 bases, with 16 bases between the two germline ends. The CDR3 has 13 amino acids. Germline values: CDR1 SQVTM, CDR2 ANQGSEA. DNA of the CDR3: TGCAGCGCCGGCCGTGAAGGGCCCTATGGCTACACCTTC. Protein sequence: CSAGREGPYGYTF. Full variable domain (rest looked up from reference TRBV29-1 and TRBJ1-2): SAVISQKPSRDICQRGTSLTIQCQVDSQVTMMFWYRQQPGQSLTLIATANQGSEATYESGFVIDKFPISRPNLTFSTLTVSNMSPEDSSIYLCSAGREGPYGYTFGSGTRLTVV.

The V gene is TRBV15, the J gene TRBJ2-3, with 10 bases identical to TRBD1. Germline trimming cut 5 bases from V and 12 bases from J; bases unmatched to any gene: 17. This CDR3 has 16 amino acids. Germline CDR1 and CDR2: LNHNV and YYDKDF (reference sequence). CDR3 DNA sequence: TGTGCCACCAGCGACCGGGGGGGACAGGGGAAGAAGGTTCAGTATTTT. Translating it yields CATSDRGGQGKKVQYF. The entire variable domain, with the rest obtained from reference TRBV15 and TRBJ2-3, is as follows: DAMVIQNPRYQVTQFGKPVTLSCSQTLNHNVMYWYQQKSSQAPKLLFHYYDKDFNNEADTPDNFQSRRPNTSFCFLDIRSPGLGDTAMYLCATSDRGGQGKKVQYFGPGTRLTVL.

V usage is TRBV10-2 and J usage is TRBJ2-3, with 9 bases matching TRBD2. Trimming removed 7 bases from V and 3 bases from J; junction bases left unmatched: 8. The CDR3 contains 15 residues. Germline V gene sequence: CDR1 WSHSY, CDR2 SAAADI. CDR3 DNA sequence: TGCGCCAGCAAGGCGGGGGGGCTTGGTACAGATACGCAGTATTTT. This translates into CASKAGGLGTDTQYF.

CDR3 sequence: CASSWGTSGGRKNIQYF. The CDR3 bases are TGCGCCAGCAGCTGGGGCACTAGCGGGGGGCGAAAAAACATTCAGTACTTC. The genes are TRBV5-1 and TRBJ2-4; TRBD2 agrees at 12 bases. CDR3 length: 17 residues. In germline, CDR1 is SGHRS, CDR2 YFSETQ. The trim removed 3 bases at V and 4 bases at J, leaving 8 bases unmatched.

The chain links TRBV19 to TRBJ2-2; 7 bases are a match to TRBD1. Germline lookup yields CDR1 LNHDA and CDR2 SQIVND (reference sequence). V gave up 1 base and J gave up 5 bases; unmatched junction bases: 7. CDR3 length equals 16 residues. The CDR3 nucleotides are TGTGCCAGTAGTATAGGGCAAGGGGGCAGGACCGGGGAGCTGTTTTTT. Translating it yields CASSIGQGGRTGELFF.

The J gene is TRBJ1-6, the V gene TRBV7-9; 9 bases are shared with TRBD1. V was pared by 1 base and J by 9 bases, with 4 bases of the junction left unmatched. The CDR3 consists of 15 residues. Germline V gene lookup returns CDR1 SEHNR and CDR2 FQNEAQ (reference sequence). The CDR3 nucleotides read TGTGCCAGCAGCTTAGTGGGGACAGGGCGTTCACCCCTCCACTTT. Protein: CASSLVGTGRSPLHF.

There are a few counts of this clone. The gene calls are TRBV5-1 and TRBJ1-3; no clear D. Germline lookup yields CDR1 SGHRS and CDR2 YFSETQ. The V gene lost 0 bases and the J gene lost 4 bases, with 8 bases spanning the gap. The CDR3 is made up of 14 amino acids. The chain's CDR3 is CASSLAGTGNTIYF. The CDR3 DNA is TGCGCCAGCAGCTTGGCGGGAACGGGAAACACCATATATTTT. Full variable domain (outside the CDR3, taken from reference TRBV5-1 and TRBJ1-3): KAGVTQTPRYLIKTRGQQVTLSCSPISGHRSVSWYQQTPGQGLQFLFEYFSETQRNKGNFPGRFSGRQFSNSRSEMNVSTLELGDSALYLCASSLAGTGNTIYFGEGSWLTVV.

The genes are TRBV6-6 and TRBJ2-5; the match to TRBD2 covers 10 bases. Trimming took 3 bases from V and 4 from J; bases not matched to a gene: 8. This CDR3 contains 16 residues. CDR1 is MNHNY, CDR2 SVGAGI, per germline (reference sequence). The CDR3 here is CASSYTSGGAAETQYF. CDR3 sequence (DNA): TGTGCCAGCAGTTATACAAGCGGGGGGGCCGCAGAGACCCAGTACTTC.

This chain connects TRBV7-2 to TRBJ1-6; D may be TRBD1 (5 bases). Trimming left V 2 bases short and J 7 bases short, with 6 bases between. The CDR3 consists of 13 residues. The germline V gene encodes CDR1 SGHTA and CDR2 FQGNSA. This CDR3 reads CASSLKGNSPLHF. CDR3 coding DNA: TGTGCCAGCAGCTTAAAGGGGAATTCACCCCTCCACTTT.

The rearrangement links TRBV7-2 to TRBJ2-3, with 8 nucleotides matching TRBD2. Germline CDR1 and CDR2: SGHTA and FQGNSA. The J segment lost 11 bases and the V segment lost 5 bases, leaving 6 bases of the junction unmatched. The CDR3 contains 12 residues. The CDR3 nucleotides are TGTGCCAGCAGCCCTGCGGGGGGAGTGCAGTATTTT. Translation: CASSPAGGVQYF.

The CDR3 DNA follows: TGTGCCATCAGTGAGAAGGACAGGGAATTCTACAATGAGCAGTTCTTC. Its translation: CAISEKDREFYNEQFF. The V and J genes are TRBV10-3 and TRBJ2-1, with 8 bases lining up with TRBD1. The CDR3 is 16 amino acids. Germline CDR1 and CDR2: ENHRY and SYGVKD. V lost 2 bases, J lost 3 bases, and 6 bases stayed unmatched.

CDR3 in DNA: TGTGCCAGCAGTTATGGGGGTCTTGGCTACACCTTC. Its translation is CASSYGGLGYTF. The chain joins TRBV6-5 to TRBJ1-2, with a possible D match to TRBD1 (5 bases). The CDR3 is 12 residues long. Trimming left V 3 bases short and J 7 bases short, with 9 bases between. From germline, CDR1 is MNHEY and CDR2 SVGAGI.

The V gene is TRBV7-9, the J gene TRBJ1-1, with D maybe TRBD1 (5 bases). Germline assignment: CDR1 SEHNR and CDR2 FQNEAQ (reference sequence). The CDR3 covers 15 residues. Trimming removed 5 bases at V and 0 bases at J, with 13 bases between. CDR3: CASSRPQDLNTEAFF. The CDR3 nucleotides are TGTGCCAGCAGCAGACCACAGGACCTGAACACTGAAGCTTTCTTT.

The J gene is TRBJ2-2, the V gene TRBV25-1; D is unresolved. Trimming pared 5 bases from V and 1 base from J, leaving 8 bases between. In germline, CDR1 is MGHDK, CDR2 SYGVNS. The CDR3 is made up of 14 amino acids. CDR3 sequence (DNA): TGTGCCAGCAGTTCCCTGGGGAACACCGGGGAGCTGTTTTTT. Translation: CASSSLGNTGELFF. Combining the CDR3 with reference TRBV25-1 and TRBJ2-2 gives the whole variable domain EADIYQTPRYLVIGTGKKITLECSQTMGHDKMYWYQQDPGMELHLIHYSYGVNSTEKGDLSSESTVSRIRTEHFPLTLESARPSHTSQYLCASSSLGNTGELFFGEGSRLTVL.

This clone was recorded a few times. The gene calls are TRBV29-1 and TRBJ1-1, with a possible D match to TRBD1 (5 bases). Trimming stripped 0 bases from V and 6 bases from J, with 8 bases between. The germline gives CDR1 SQVTM, CDR2 ANQGSEA. This CDR3 is built from 12 residues. The CDR3 sequence: CSVEDEGPEAFF. The DNA of the CDR3 is TGCAGCGTTGAAGATGAGGGGCCTGAAGCTTTCTTT.

In this sample, this clone turned up once. The chain combines TRBV4-3 with TRBJ2-3; TRBD2 might be the D (5 bases). Germline V lookup: CDR1 LGHNA, CDR2 YSLEER. V shed 3 bases and J shed 5 bases, with 12 bases lying between them. The CDR3 loop spans 14 amino acids. The CDR3 bases are TGCGCCAGCAGCCAGGACTTCCTAGTAGATACGCAGTATTTT. Residues: CASSQDFLVDTQYF.

V gene TRBV7-9 combines with J gene TRBJ2-3; 10 bases map to TRBD2. The CDR3 runs to 17 residues. Germline CDR1 and CDR2: SEHNR and FQNEAQ (reference sequence). Losses at the gene ends were 1 base for V and 2 bases for J; bases not matched to a gene: 6. The CDR3 DNA reads TGTGCCAGCAGCTTAGGATTAGCGGGGGGCTCCACAGATACGCAGTATTTT. It yields the protein CASSLGLAGGSTDTQYF.

The chain combines TRBV28 with TRBJ2-7; D is undetermined. Trimming took off 6 bases at V and 3 bases at J, with 9 bases between the two ends. The CDR3 consists of 12 residues. Germline CDR1 MDHEN, CDR2 SYDVKM. In DNA form, the CDR3 reads TGTGCCAGCAGGTCAGGCGGCTACGAGCAGTACTTC. Its protein is CASRSGGYEQYF.

The V and J genes are TRBV27 and TRBJ1-4; TRBD1 matches at 8 bases. In germline, CDR1 is MNHEY, CDR2 SMNVEV (reference sequence). The V segment lost 2 bases and the J segment 2 bases; nucleotides outside the gene matches: 4. The CDR3 runs 16 residues. The CDR3 DNA reads as TGTGCCAGCAGTTTAAGGAGACAGGGGACTAATGAAAAACTGTTTTTT. Translated: CASSLRRQGTNEKLFF.

This chain uses TRBV10-3 with TRBJ1-4, with 7 bases matching TRBD1. V lost 2 bases to trimming and J lost 5 bases; unmatched junction nucleotides: 5. The CDR3 contains 15 residues. CDR1 and CDR2 (germline): ENHRY, SYGVKD. The CDR3 reads CAISETGTDNEKLFF. DNA of the CDR3: TGTGCCATCAGTGAGACCGGGACAGACAATGAAAAACTGTTTTTT.

The chain carries TRBV9 and TRBJ1-3, with D maybe TRBD1 (6 bases). This CDR3 contains 15 residues. V lost 2 bases to trimming and J lost 4 bases, with 13 bases between them. Germline CDR1 is SGDLS and CDR2 is YYNGEE. CDR3 nucleotide sequence: TGTGCCAGCAGCGTGACAGGAACAGTCGGAAACACCATATATTTT. This codes for CASSVTGTVGNTIYF. Filled out from reference TRBV9 and TRBJ1-3, the complete variable domain reads DSGVTQTPKHLITATGQRVTLRCSPRSGDLSVYWYQQSLDQGLQFLIQYYNGEERAKGNILERFSAQQFPDLHSELNLSSLELGDSALYFCASSVTGTVGNTIYFGEGSWLTVV.

The gene calls are TRBV5-4 and TRBJ2-7, with D possibly being TRBD1 (6 bases). The germline CDR1 and CDR2 sequences are SGHNT and YYREEE (reference sequence). V lost 2 bases, J lost 3 bases, and 15 bases lay in between. The CDR3 runs 15 residues. Written as DNA, the CDR3 is TGTGCCAGCAGCTTTAGGGGAAAGGACAGCTACGAGCAGTACTTC. Protein sequence: CASSFRGKDSYEQYF.

The V and J genes are TRBV25-1 and TRBJ2-1; D not resolved. Trimming cost V 2 bases and J 15 bases, with 11 bases left between them. Per the germline V gene, CDR1 is MGHDK and CDR2 is SYGVNS. There are 11 residues in the CDR3. The CDR3 DNA follows: TGTGCCAGCAGTGAAGTTACGGGCGGGTTCTTC. Its protein is CASSEVTGGFF.